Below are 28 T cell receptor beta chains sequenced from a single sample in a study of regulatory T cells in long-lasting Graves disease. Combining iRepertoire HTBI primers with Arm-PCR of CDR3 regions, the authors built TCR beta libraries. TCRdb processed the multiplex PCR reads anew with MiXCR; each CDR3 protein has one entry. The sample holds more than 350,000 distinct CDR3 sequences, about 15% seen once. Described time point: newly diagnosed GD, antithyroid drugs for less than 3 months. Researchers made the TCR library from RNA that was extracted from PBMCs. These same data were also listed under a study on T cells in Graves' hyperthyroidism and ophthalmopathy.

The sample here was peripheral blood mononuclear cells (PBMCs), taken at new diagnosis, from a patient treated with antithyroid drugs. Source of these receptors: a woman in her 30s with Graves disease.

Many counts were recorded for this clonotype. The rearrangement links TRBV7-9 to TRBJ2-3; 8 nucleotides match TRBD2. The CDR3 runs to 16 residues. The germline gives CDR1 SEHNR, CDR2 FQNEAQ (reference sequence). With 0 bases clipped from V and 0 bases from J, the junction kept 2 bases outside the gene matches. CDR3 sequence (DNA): TGTGCCAGCAGCTTAGCGGGCGGGAGGAGCACAGATACGCAGTATTTT. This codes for CASSLAGGRSTDTQYF.

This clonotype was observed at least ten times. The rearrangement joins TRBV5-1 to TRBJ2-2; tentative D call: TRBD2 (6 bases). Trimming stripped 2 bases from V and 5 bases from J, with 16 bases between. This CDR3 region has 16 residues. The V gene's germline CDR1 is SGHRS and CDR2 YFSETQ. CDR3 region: CASSLLAGPVTGELFF. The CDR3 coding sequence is TGCGCCAGCAGCTTACTCGCGGGGCCCGTGACCGGGGAGCTGTTTTTT.

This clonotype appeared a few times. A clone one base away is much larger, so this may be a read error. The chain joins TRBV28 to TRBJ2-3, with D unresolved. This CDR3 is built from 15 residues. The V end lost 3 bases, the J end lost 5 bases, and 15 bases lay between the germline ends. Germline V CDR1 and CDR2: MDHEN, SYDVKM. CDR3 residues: CASSLLSGGEDTQYF. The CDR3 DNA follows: TGTGCCAGCAGTTTGCTATCGGGTGGAGAAGATACGCAGTATTTT.

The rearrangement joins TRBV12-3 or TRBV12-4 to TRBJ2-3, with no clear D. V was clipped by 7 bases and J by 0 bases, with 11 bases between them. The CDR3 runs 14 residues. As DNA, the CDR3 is TGTGCCAGCACCACCATCGGTAGCACAGATACGCAGTATTTT. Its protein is CASTTIGSTDTQYF.

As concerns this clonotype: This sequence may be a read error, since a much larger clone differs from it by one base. DNA for the CDR3: TGTGCCAGCAGTGAATCCGTAAACAGGGATAAACTGTCTTTT. This gives the protein CASSESVNRDKLSF. The rearrangement links TRBV6-2 or TRBV6-3 to TRBJ1-4, with D maybe TRBD1 (6 bases). The CDR3 loop spans 14 amino acids. Germline V CDR1 and CDR2: MNHEY, SVGEGT.

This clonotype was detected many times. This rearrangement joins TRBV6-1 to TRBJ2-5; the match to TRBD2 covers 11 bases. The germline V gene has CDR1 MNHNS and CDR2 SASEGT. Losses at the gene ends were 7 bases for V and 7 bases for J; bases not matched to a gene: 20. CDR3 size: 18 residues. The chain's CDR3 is CASTGFGTSGALRGTQYF. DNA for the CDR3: TGTGCCAGCACCGGCTTCGGGACTAGCGGAGCCCTCCGGGGGACCCAGTACTTC.

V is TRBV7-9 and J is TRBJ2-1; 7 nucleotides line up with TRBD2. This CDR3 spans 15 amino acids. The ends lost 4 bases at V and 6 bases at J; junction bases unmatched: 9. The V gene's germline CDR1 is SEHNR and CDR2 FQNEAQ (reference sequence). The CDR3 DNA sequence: TGTGCCAGCAGCTCTCCGGGAGGTTTGGCCAATGAGCAGTTCTTC. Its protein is CASSSPGGLANEQFF.

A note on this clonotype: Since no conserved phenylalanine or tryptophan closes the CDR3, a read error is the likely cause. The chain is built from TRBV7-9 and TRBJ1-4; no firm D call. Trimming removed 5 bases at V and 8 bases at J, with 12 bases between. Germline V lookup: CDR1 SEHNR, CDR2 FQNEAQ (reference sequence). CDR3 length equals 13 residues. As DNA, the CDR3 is TGTGCCAGCAGCCTCCAGACGGGGGAAAAACTGTTTTCT. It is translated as CASSLQTGEKLFS.

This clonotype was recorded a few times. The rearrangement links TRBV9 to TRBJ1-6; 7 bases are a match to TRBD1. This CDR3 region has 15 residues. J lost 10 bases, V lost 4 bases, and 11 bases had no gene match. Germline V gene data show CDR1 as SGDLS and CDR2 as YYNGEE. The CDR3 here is CASSPGDSSSSPLHF. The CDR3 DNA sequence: TGTGCCAGCAGCCCCGGGGACAGTTCTTCGTCACCCCTCCACTTT.

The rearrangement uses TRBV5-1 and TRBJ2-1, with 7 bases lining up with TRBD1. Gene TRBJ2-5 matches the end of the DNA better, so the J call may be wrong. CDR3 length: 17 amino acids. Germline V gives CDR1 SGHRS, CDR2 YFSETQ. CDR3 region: CASSLTDGTAFQETQYF. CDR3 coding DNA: TGCGCCAGCAGCTTGACGGATGGGACAGCCTTTCAAGAGACCCAGTACTTC.

The CDR3 here is CASSLGGSEQPQHF. The CDR3 DNA reads as TGTGCCAGCAGTTTAGGGGGGAGTGAACAGCCCCAGCATTTT. The chain combines TRBV12-3 or TRBV12-4 with TRBJ1-5; D perhaps matches TRBD1 (5 bases). The CDR3 has 14 residues. The V gene lost 1 base and the J gene lost 7 bases, with 11 bases spanning the gap.

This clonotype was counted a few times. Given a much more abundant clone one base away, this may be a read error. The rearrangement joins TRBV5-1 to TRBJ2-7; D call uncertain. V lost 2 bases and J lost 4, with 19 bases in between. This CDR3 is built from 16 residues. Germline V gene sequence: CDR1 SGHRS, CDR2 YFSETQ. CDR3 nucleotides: TGCGCCAGCAGCTTAGGCCGGCGGCCCCCCTCATACGAGCAGTACTTC. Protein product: CASSLGRRPPSYEQYF. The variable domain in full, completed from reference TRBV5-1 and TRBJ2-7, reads KAGVTQTPRYLIKTRGQQVTLSCSPISGHRSVSWYQQTPGQGLQFLFEYFSETQRNKGNFPGRFSGRQFSNSRSEMNVSTLELGDSALYLCASSLGRRPPSYEQYFGPGTRLTVT.

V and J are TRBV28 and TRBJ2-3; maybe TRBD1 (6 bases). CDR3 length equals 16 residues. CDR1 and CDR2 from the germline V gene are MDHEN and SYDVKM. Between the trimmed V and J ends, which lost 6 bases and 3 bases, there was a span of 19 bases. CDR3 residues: CASSSTIQGRTDTQYF. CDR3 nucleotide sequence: TGTGCCAGCAGCTCAACTATCCAGGGGAGAACAGATACGCAGTATTTT.

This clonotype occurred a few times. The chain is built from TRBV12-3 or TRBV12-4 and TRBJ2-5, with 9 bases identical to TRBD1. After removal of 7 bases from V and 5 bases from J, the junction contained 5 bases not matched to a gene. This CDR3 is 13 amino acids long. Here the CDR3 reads CASIRDRDETQYF. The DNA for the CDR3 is TGTGCCAGCATCCGGGACAGGGATGAGACCCAGTACTTC.

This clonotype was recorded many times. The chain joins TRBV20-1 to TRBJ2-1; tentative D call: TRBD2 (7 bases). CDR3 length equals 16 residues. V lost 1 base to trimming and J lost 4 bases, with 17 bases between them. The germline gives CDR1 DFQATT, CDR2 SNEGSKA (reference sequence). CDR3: CSARGEGEFGYNEQFF. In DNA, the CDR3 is TGCAGTGCTAGAGGGGAGGGGGAGTTTGGATACAATGAGCAGTTCTTC.

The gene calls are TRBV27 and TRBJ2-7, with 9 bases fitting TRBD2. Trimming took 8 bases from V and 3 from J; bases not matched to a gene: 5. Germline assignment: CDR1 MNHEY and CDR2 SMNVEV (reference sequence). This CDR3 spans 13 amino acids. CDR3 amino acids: CASGDSGSYEQYF. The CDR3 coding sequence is TGTGCCAGCGGTGATAGCGGGAGCTACGAGCAGTACTTC.

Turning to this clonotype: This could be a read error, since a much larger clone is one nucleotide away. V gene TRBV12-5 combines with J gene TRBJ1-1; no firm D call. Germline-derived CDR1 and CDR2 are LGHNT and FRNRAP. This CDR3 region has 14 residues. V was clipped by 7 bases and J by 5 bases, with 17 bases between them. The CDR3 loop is CASASGIHTTEAFF. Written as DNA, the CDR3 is TGTGCTAGTGCCTCCGGGATACATACGACTGAAGCTTTCTTT.

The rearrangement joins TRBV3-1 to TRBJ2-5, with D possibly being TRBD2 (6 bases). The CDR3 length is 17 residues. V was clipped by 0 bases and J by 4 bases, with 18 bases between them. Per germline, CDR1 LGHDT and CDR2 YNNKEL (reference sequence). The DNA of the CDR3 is TGTGCCAGCAGCCAAGATGGGCGACTAGAGGTGGGAGAGACCCAGTACTTC. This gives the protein CASSQDGRLEVGETQYF.

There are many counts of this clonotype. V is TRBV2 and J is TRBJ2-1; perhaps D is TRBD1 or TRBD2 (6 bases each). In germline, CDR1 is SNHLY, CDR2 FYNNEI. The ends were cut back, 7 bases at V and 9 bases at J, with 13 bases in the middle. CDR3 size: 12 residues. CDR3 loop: CASKGGGTEQFF. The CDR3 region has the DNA TGTGCCAGCAAGGGGGGAGGAACTGAGCAGTTCTTC.

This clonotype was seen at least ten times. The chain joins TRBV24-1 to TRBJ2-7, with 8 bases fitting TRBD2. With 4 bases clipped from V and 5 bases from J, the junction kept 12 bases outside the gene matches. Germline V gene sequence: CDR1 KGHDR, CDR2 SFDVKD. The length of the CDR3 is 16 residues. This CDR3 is CATSDSQAGEKNEQYF. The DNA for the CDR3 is TGTGCCACCAGTGACTCACAAGCGGGAGAGAAGAACGAGCAGTACTTC.

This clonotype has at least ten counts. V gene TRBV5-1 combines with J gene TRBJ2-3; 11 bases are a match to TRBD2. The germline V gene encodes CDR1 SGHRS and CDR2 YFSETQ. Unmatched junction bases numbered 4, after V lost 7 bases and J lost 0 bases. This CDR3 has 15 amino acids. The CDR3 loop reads CASRWTSGSTDTQYF. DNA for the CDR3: TGCGCCAGCCGATGGACTAGCGGGAGCACAGATACGCAGTATTTT.

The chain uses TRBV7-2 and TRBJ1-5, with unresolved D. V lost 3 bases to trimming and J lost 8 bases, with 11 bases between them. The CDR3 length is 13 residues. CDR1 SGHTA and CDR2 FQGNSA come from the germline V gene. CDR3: CASSFPGTEPQHF. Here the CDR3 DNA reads TGTGCCAGCAGCTTTCCTGGAACGGAGCCCCAGCATTTT. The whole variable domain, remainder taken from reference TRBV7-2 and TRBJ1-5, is GAGVSQSPSNKVTEKGKDVELRCDPISGHTALYWYRQSLGQGLEFLIYFQGNSAPDKSGLPSDRFSAERTGGSVSTLTIQRTQQEDSAVYLCASSFPGTEPQHFGDGTRLSIL.

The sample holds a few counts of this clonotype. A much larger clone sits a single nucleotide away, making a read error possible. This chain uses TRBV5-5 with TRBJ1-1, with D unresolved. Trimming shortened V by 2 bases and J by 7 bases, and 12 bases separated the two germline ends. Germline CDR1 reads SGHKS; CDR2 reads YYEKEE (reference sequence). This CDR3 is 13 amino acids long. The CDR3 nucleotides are TGTGCCAGCAGCTTTACGGCAAGGAGTGAAGCTTTCTTT. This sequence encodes CASSFTARSEAFF.

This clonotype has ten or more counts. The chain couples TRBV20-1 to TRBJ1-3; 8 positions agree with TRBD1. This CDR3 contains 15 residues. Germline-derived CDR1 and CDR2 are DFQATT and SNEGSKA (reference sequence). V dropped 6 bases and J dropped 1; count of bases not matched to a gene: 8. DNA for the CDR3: TGCAGTGCCCGACAGGGGAGCGGGTCTGGAAACACCATATATTTT. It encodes CSARQGSGSGNTIYF.

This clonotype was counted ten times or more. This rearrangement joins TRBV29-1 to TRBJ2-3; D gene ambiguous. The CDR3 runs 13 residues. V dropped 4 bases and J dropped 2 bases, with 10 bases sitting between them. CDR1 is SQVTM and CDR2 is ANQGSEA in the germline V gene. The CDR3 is CSVASPYTDTQYF. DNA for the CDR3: TGCAGCGTTGCGTCTCCGTACACAGATACGCAGTATTTT.

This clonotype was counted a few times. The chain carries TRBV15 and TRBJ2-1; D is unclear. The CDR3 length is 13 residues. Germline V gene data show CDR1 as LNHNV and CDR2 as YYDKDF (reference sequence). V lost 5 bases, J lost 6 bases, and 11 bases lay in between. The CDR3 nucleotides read TGTGCCACCAGCCCCCCGCTAGGCAATGAGCAGTTCTTC. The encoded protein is CATSPPLGNEQFF. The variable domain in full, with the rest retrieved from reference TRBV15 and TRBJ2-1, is DAMVIQNPRYQVTQFGKPVTLSCSQTLNHNVMYWYQQKSSQAPKLLFHYYDKDFNNEADTPDNFQSRRPNTSFCFLDIRSPGLGDTAMYLCATSPPLGNEQFFGPGTRLTVL.

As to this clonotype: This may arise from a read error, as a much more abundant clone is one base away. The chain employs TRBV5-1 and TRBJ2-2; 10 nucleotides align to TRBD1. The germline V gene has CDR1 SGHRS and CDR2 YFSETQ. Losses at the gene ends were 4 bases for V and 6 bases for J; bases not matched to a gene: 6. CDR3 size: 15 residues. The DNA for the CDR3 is TGCGCCAGCAGCCCCCGGGACAGGGGCGCCGGGGAGCTGTTTTTT. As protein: CASSPRDRGAGELFF.

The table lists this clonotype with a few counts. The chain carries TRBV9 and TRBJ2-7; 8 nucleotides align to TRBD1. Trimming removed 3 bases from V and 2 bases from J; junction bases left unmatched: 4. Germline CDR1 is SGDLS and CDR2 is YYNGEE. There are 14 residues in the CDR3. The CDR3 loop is CASSGQGPTYEQYF. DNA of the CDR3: TGTGCCAGCAGCGGACAGGGGCCTACCTACGAGCAGTACTTC.